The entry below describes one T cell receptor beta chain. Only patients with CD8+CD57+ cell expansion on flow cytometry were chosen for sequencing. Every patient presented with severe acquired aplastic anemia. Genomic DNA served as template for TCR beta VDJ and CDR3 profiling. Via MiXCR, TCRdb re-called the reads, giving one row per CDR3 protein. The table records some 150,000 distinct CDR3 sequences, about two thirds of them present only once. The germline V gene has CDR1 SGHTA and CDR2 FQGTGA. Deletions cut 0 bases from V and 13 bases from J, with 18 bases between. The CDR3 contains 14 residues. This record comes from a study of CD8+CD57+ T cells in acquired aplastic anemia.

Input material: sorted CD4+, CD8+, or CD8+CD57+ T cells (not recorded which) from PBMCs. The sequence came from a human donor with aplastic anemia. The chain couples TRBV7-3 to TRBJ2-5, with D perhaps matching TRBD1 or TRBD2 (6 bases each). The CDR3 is CASSLTFRGLRMYF. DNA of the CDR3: TGTGCCAGCAGCTTAACGTTCCGGGGGCTAAGAATGTACTTC.